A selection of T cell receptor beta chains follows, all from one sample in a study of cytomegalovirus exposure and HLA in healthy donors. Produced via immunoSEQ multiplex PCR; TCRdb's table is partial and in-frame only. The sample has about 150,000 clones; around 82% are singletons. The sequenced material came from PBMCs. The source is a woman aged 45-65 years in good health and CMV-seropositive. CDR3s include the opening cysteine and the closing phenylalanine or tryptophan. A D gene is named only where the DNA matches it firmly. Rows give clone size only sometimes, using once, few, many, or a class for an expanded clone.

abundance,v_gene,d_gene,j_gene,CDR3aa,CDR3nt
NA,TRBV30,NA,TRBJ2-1,CAWKPPAIGYNEQFF,TGTGCCTGGAAACCACCGGCTATCGGGTACAATGAGCAGTTCTTC
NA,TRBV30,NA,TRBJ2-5,CAWTGGPETQYF,TGTGCCTGGACAGGGGGGCCGGAGACCCAGTACTTC
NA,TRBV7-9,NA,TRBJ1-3,CASSLAGPHGNTIYF,TGTGCCAGCAGCTTGGCGGGCCCGCATGGAAACACCATATATTTT
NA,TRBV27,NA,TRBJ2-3,CASSMGVWGADTQYF,TGTGCCAGCAGTATGGGGGTATGGGGGGCAGATACGCAGTATTTT
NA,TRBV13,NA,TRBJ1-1,CASSFRGEGNTEAFF,TGTGCCAGCAGCTTCAGGGGCGAGGGGAACACTGAAGCTTTCTTT
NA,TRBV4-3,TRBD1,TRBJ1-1,CASSQEFGQGGTEAFF,TGCGCCAGCAGCCAAGAGTTTGGACAGGGCGGGACTGAAGCTTTCTTT
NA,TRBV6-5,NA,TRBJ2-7,CASSYSGDLREQYF,TGTGCCAGCAGTTACTCGGGCGACCTTCGCGAGCAGTACTTC
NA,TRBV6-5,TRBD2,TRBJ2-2,CASSLLAGGSTGELFF,TGTGCCAGCAGTTTACTAGCGGGGGGTTCCACCGGGGAGCTGTTTTTT
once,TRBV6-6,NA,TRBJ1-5,CASSYPETDTGQPQHF,TGTGCCAGCAGTTACCCCGAGACTGATACAGGTCAGCCCCAGCATTTT
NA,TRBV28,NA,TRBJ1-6,CASSFRQAWNSPLHF,TGTGCCAGCAGTTTTCGACAGGCGTGGAATTCACCCCTCCACTTT
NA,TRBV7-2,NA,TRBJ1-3,CASSLVNINSGNTIYF,TGTGCCAGCAGCTTAGTTAACATCAACTCTGGAAACACCATATATTTT
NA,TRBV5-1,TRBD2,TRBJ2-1,CASSRGLAGDHEQFF,TGCGCCAGCAGCCGGGGACTAGCGGGGGATCATGAGCAGTTCTTC
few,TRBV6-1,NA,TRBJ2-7,CASSERPTAFYEQYF,TGTGCCAGCAGTGAACGCCCGACAGCTTTCTACGAGCAGTACTTC
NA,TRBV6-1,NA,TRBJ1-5,CASSGGGGSNQPQHF,TGTGCCAGCAGTGGGGGCGGGGGGAGCAATCAGCCCCAGCATTTT